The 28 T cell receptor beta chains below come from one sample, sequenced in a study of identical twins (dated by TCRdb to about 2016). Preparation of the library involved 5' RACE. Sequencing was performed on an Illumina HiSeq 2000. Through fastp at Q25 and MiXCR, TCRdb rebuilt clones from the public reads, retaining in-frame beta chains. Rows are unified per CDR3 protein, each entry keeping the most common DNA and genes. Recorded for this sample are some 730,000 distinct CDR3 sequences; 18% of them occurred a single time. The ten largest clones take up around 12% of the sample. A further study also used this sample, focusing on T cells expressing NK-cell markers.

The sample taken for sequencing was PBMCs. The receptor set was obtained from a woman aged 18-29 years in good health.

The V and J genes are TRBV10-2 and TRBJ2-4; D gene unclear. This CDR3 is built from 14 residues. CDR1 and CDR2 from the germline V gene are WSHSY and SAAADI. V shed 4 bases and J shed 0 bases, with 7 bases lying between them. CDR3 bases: TGCGCCAGCAGTGCCGCGGTAGCCAAAAACATTCAGTACTTC. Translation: CASSAAVAKNIQYF.

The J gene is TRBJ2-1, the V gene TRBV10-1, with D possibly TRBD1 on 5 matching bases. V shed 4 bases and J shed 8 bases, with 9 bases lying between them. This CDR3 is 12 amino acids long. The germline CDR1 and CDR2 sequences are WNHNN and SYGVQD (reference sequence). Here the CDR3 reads CASSARGHEQFF. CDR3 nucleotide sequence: TGCGCCAGCAGTGCTAGGGGCCATGAGCAGTTCTTC.

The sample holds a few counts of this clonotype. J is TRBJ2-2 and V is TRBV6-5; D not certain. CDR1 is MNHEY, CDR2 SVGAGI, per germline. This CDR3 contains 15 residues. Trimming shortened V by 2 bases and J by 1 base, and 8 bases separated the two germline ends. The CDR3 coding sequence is TGTGCCAGCAGTTACGTCTTCTTGAACACCGGGGAGCTGTTTTTT. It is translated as CASSYVFLNTGELFF.

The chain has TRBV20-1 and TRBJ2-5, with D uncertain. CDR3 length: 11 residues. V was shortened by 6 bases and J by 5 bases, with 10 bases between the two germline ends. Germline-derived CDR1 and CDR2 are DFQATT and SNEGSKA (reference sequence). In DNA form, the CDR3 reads TGCAGTGCCTCCAGAGCGGAGACCCAGTACTTC. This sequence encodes CSASRAETQYF.

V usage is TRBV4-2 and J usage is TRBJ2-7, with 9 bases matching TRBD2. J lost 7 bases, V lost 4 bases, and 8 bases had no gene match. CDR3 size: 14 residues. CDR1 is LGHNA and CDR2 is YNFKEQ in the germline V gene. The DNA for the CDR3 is TGTGCCAGCAGCCCATTAGCGGGGGCAGGTGAGCAGTACTTC. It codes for CASSPLAGAGEQYF.

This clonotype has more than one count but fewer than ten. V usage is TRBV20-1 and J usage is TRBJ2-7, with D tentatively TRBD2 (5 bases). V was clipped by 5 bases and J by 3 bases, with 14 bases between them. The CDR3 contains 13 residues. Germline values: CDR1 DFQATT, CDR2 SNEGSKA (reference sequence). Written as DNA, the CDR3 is TGCAGTGCTCCGGTAGGGAGTAACTACGAGCAGTACTTC. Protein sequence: CSAPVGSNYEQYF.

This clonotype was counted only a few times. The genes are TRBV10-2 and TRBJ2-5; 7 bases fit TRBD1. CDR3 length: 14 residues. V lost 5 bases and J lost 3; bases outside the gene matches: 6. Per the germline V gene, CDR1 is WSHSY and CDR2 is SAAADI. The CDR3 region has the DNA TGCGCCAGCAGTAGACAGGGAAGGAAAGAGACCCAGTACTTC. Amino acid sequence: CASSRQGRKETQYF.

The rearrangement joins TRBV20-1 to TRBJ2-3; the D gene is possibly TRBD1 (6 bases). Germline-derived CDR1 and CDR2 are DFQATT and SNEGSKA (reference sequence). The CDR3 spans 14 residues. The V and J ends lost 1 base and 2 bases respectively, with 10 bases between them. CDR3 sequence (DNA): TGCAGTGCTAGAGTGGCAGGGGTCACAGATACGCAGTATTTT. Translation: CSARVAGVTDTQYF.

CDR3 region: CASSSDRGKAEQYF. CDR3 DNA: TGCGCCAGCAGCTCTGACAGGGGGAAAGCCGAGCAGTACTTC. The chain has TRBV5-1 and TRBJ2-7; 9 bases line up with TRBD1. V was pared by 3 bases and J by 6 bases, with 7 bases of the junction left unmatched. Germline CDR1 SGHRS, CDR2 YFSETQ. The length of the CDR3 is 14 residues. The full variable domain, its missing parts supplied by reference TRBV5-1 and TRBJ2-7, is KAGVTQTPRYLIKTRGQQVTLSCSPISGHRSVSWYQQTPGQGLQFLFEYFSETQRNKGNFPGRFSGRQFSNSRSEMNVSTLELGDSALYLCASSSDRGKAEQYFGPGTRLTVT.

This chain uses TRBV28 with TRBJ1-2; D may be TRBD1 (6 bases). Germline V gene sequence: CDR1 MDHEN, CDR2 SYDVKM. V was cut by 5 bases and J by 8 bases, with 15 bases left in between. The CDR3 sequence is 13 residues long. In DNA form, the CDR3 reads TGTGCCAGCAGTCCCCGGGGGACAAGAGGCTACACCTTC. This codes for CASSPRGTRGYTF.

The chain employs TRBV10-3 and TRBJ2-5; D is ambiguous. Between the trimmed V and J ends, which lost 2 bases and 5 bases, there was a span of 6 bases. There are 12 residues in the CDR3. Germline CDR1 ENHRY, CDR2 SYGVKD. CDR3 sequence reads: CAISERSETQYF. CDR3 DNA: TGTGCCATCAGTGAGCGGAGTGAGACCCAGTACTTC.

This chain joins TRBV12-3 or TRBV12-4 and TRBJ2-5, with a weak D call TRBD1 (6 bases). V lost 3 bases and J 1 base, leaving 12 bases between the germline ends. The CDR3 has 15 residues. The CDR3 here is CASSFGTGLQETQYF. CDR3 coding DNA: TGTGCCAGCAGTTTTGGAACAGGGCTCCAAGAGACCCAGTACTTC.

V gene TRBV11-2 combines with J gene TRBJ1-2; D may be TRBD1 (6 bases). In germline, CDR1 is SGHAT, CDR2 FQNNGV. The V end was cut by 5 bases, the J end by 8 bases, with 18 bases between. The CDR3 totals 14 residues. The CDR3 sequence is CASSSLGTRMGYTF. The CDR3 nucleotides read TGTGCCAGCAGCAGCTTAGGGACAAGGATGGGCTACACCTTC.

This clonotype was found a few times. The CDR3 DNA follows: TGTGCCAGCAGCCAATGGGGGGGAGGAGATACGCAGTATTTT. This sequence encodes CASSQWGGGDTQYF. The chain joins TRBV7-3 to TRBJ2-3, with 7 bases identical to TRBD2. The CDR3 totals 14 residues. Per the germline V gene, CDR1 is SGHTA and CDR2 is FQGTGA. Trimming removed 5 bases from V and 5 bases from J; junction bases left unmatched: 7. Full variable domain (missing parts from reference TRBV7-3 and TRBJ2-3): GAGVSQTPSNKVTEKGKYVELRCDPISGHTALYWYRQSLGQGPEFLIYFQGTGAADDSGLPNDRFFAVRPEGSVSTLKIQRTERGDSAVYLCASSQWGGGDTQYFGPGTRLTVL.

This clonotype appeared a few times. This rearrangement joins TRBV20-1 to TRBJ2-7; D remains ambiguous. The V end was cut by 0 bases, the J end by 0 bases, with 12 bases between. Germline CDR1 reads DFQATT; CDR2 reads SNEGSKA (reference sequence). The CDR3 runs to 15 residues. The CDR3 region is CSAREVAWSSYEQYF. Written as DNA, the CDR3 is TGCAGTGCTAGAGAGGTGGCGTGGAGCTCCTACGAGCAGTACTTC.

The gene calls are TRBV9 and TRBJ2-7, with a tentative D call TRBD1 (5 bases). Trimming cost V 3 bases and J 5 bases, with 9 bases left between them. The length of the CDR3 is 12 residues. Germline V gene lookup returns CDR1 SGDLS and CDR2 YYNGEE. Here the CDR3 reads CASSAQQDEQYF. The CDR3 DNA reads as TGTGCCAGCAGCGCCCAACAGGACGAGCAGTACTTC. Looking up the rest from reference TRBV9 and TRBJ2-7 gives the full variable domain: DSGVTQTPKHLITATGQRVTLRCSPRSGDLSVYWYQQSLDQGLQFLIQYYNGEERAKGNILERFSAQQFPDLHSELNLSSLELGDSALYFCASSAQQDEQYFGPGTRLTVT.

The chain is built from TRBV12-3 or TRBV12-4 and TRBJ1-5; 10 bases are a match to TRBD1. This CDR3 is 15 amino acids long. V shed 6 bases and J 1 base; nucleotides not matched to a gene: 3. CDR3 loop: CASRGTGESNQPQHF. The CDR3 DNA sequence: TGTGCCAGCAGGGGGACAGGGGAGAGCAATCAGCCCCAGCATTTT.

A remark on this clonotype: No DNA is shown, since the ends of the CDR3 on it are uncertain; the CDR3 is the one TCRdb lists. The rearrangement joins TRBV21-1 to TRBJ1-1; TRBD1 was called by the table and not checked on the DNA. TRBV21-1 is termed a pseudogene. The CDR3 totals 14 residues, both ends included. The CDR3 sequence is CASRESHWGQGAFF.

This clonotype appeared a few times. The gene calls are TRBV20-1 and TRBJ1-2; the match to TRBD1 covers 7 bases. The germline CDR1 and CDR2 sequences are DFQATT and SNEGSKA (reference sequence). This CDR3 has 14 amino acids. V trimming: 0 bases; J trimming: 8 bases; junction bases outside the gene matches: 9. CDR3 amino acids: CSARDLKGARGYTF. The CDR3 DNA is TGCAGTGCTAGAGATCTTAAGGGGGCGAGGGGCTACACCTTC.

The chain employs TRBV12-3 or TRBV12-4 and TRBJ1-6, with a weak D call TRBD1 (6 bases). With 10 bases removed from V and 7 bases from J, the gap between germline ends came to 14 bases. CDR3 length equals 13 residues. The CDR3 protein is CATQGQSNSPLHF. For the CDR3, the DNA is TGTGCCACCCAAGGACAGTCGAATTCACCCCTCCACTTT.

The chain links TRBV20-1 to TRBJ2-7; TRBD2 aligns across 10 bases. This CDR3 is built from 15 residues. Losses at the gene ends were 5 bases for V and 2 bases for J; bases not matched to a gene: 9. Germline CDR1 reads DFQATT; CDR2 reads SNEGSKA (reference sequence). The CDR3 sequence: CSAGPSGSGAYEQYF. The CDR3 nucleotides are TGCAGTGCTGGACCTAGCGGGAGTGGAGCCTACGAGCAGTACTTC.

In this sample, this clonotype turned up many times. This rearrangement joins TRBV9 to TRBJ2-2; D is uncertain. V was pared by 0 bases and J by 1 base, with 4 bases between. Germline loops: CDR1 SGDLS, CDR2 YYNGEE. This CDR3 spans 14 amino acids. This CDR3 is CASSVGRNTGELFF. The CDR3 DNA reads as TGTGCCAGCAGCGTAGGCAGGAACACCGGGGAGCTGTTTTTT. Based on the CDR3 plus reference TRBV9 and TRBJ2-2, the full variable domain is DSGVTQTPKHLITATGQRVTLRCSPRSGDLSVYWYQQSLDQGLQFLIQYYNGEERAKGNILERFSAQQFPDLHSELNLSSLELGDSALYFCASSVGRNTGELFFGEGSRLTVL.

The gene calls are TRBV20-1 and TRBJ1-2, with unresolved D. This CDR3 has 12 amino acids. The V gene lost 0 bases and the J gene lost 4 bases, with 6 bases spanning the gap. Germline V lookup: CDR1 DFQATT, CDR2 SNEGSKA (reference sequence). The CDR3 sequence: CSARDRAYGYTF. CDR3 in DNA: TGCAGTGCTAGAGATCGAGCCTATGGCTACACCTTC.

CDR3 amino acids: CASLGQPLSGANVLTF. As DNA, the CDR3 is TGTGCCAGCCTGGGACAGCCACTCTCTGGGGCCAACGTCCTGACTTTC. The V and J genes are TRBV6-1 and TRBJ2-6, with 7 positions matching TRBD1. The CDR3 is made up of 16 amino acids. CDR1 MNHNS and CDR2 SASEGT come from the germline V gene. V trimming: 8 bases; J trimming: 0 bases; junction bases outside the gene matches: 7.

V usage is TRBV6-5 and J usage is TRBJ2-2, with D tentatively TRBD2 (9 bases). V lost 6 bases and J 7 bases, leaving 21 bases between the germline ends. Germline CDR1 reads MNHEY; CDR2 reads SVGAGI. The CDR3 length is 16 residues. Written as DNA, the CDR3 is TGTGCCAGCAGCTATACAGCGGGAGGACAGGGCGGGGAGCTGTTTTTT. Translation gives CASSYTAGGQGGELFF.

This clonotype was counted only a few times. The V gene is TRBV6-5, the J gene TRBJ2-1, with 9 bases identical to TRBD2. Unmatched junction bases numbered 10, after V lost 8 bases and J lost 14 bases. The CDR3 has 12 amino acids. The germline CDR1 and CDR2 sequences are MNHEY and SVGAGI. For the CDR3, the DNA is TGTGCCAGCGGCTCTAGCGGGGATGGGGAGTTCTTC. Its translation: CASGSSGDGEFF.

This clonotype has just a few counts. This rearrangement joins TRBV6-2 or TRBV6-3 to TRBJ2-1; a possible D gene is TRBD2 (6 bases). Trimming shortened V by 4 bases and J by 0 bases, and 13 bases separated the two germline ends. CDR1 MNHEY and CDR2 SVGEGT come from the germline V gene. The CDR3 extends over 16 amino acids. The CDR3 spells CASSSPLSGSYNEQFF. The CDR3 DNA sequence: TGTGCCAGCAGTTCTCCCCTTAGCGGCTCCTACAATGAGCAGTTCTTC.

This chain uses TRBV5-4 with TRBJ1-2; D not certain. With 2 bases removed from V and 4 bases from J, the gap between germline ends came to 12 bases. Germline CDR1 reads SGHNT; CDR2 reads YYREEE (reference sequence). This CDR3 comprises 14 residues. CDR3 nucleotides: TGTGCCAGCAGCTTTGGCTCATCCGGCTATGGCTACACCTTC. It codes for CASSFGSSGYGYTF.